The 4 T cell receptor beta chains below all came from one sample that was sequenced in a study of shared clonotypes between healthy human individuals. Method: immunoSEQ multiplex PCR; TCRdb's copy keeps in-frame clones and lacks some. The sample lists fewer than 850,000 clones; less than 95% were seen once. Sequencing was performed on memory CD8+ T cells from PBMCs. Noted subset: CD45RO+ cells pooled with CCR7-negative TemRA cells. These receptors were obtained from a man aged 18 to 30 in good health. Some clones in this sample may be carry-over from other donors' samples.

The chain employs TRBV27 and TRBJ1-5; 8 positions agree with TRBD1. The germline CDR1 and CDR2 sequences are MNHEY and SMNVEV (reference sequence). With V trimmed by 8 bases and J by 5 bases, 8 bases remained unmatched. The CDR3 has 14 residues. The CDR3 spells CASAFIQGDQPQHF. The CDR3, as DNA: TGTGCCAGCGCCTTCATACAGGGGGATCAGCCCCAGCATTTT.

J is TRBJ2-1 and V is TRBV4-3; 12 bases match TRBD2. The ends lost 0 bases at V and 5 bases at J; junction bases unmatched: 8. Per the germline V gene, CDR1 is LGHNA and CDR2 is YSLEER. The CDR3 sequence is 18 residues long. CDR3 region: CASSQDMGLAGYNNEQFF. CDR3 nucleotides: TGCGCCAGCAGCCAAGACATGGGACTAGCGGGCTACAACAATGAGCAGTTCTTC.

V and J are TRBV10-3 and TRBJ2-2; the D gene is possibly TRBD2 (6 bases). V shed 11 bases and J shed 3 bases, with 13 bases lying between them. The germline V gene encodes CDR1 ENHRY and CDR2 SYGVKD. This CDR3 is 13 amino acids long. The CDR3 DNA sequence: TGTGCCGTTGCGGGACGAGACACCGGGGAGCTGTTTTTT. This sequence encodes CAVAGRDTGELFF.

For the CDR3, the DNA is TGTGCCAGCAGTTTGGGGGGACGGCGGGAGACAGTCGATGAGCAGTTCTTC. This encodes CASSLGGRRETVDEQFF. The rearrangement uses TRBV28 and TRBJ2-1, with 7 nucleotides matching TRBD2. Germline trimming cut 3 bases from V and 8 bases from J; bases unmatched to any gene: 16. Germline V gene data show CDR1 as MDHEN and CDR2 as SYDVKM. The CDR3 has 17 amino acids.